This T cell receptor (beta chain) was recorded in a study of HIV-infected patients and healthy controls. This clonotype was found many times. Alpha and beta constant-region primers primed reverse transcription of about 500 ng RNA. Alpha and beta chain libraries were made separately by chain-specific third strand synthesis with multiplexing indices. From the 5' RACE reads, TCRdb called clonotypes with MiXCR, one entry per CDR3 protein. The sample yields 8,500 to 9,000 distinct CDR3 sequences, 8.4% seen once. Roughly three months, about 14 weeks, into antiretroviral therapy, follow-up blood was collected. No cell fractionation was done, so the repertoire covers all unsorted peripheral blood T cells. This clonotype originated in an adult with HIV infection. This material consisted of blood, taken during antiretroviral therapy.

In nucleotides, the CDR3 is TGTGCCAGCACCCTGGGAGGCGGCTCTAACTATGGCTACACCTTC. Its protein product is CASTLGGGSNYGYTF. The chain is built from TRBV28 and TRBJ1-2, with D unresolved. CDR1 is MDHEN and CDR2 is SYDVKM in the germline V gene. The CDR3 has 15 amino acids. V lost 7 bases to trimming and J lost 0 bases, with 15 bases between them.